This TCR beta chain came from a study of blood T cell repertoires in COVID-19. At the level of the study: Acute and convalescent COVID-19 samples came from the United States, Italy and Spain. Sources were T cells, B-cell-depleted T cells, or PBMCs; the material itself was cDNA or gDNA.

Those enrolled in Seattle joined during active infection and were followed longitudinally afterward. As handled by the study authors: Scientists estimated how many nucleated cells there were by amplifying reference gene primers. Profiling relied on immunoSEQ multiplex PCR, and the TCRdb table lists in-frame clones only, not all of them. V, J and clone size were drawn from that table, and D and trimming were deduced from the DNA. The sample lists approximately 58,000 clones, 70% to 90% occurring once. The clonotype originates from a man between 60 and 75 years old with COVID-19, enrolled during active disease. Sequencing input: peripheral blood.

The CDR3 DNA follows: TGTGCCAGCAGTGGCTCTAGGACAGGACCAAGTCACGGCTACACCTTC. It encodes CASSGSRTGPSHGYTF. This chain joins TRBV25-1 and TRBJ1-2, with 7 positions matching TRBD1. Germline assignment: CDR1 MGHDK and CDR2 SYGVNS. Trimming cost V 4 bases and J 8 bases; bases outside gene matches: 16. This CDR3 is built from 16 residues.